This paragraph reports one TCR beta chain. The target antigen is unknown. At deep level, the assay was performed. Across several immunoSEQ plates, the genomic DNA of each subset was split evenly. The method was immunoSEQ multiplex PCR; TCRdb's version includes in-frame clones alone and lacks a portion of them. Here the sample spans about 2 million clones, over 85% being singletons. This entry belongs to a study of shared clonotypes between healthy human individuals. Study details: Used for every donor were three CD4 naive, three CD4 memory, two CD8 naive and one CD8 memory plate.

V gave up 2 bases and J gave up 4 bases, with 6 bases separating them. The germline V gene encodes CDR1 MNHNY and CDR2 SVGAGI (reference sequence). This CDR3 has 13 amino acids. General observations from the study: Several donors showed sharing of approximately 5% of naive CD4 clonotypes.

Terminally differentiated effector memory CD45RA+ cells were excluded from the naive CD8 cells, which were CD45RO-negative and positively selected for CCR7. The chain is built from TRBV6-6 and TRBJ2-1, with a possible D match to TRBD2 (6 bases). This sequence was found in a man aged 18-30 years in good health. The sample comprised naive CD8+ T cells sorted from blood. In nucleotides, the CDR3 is TGTGCCAGCAGTTACGGGACTTACAATGAGCAGTTCTTC. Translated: CASSYGTYNEQFF.